This T cell receptor beta chain is drawn from a study of vaccination and CD4 T cells after COVID-19. Study at large: Collection of post-vaccine samples followed dose two by a median roughly 72 days, spanning a range of 14 to 241.

Treatment specified: approximately nine-day PBMC culture with coronavirus spike peptide pools or control peptides (ViraFEST assay). CD4+ T cells of the unexposed donor were collected before the COVID-19 pandemic (2011-2018). The CDR3 is made up of 14 amino acids. This clonotype has a handful of counts. What it binds is not known. The Oncomine TCR Beta short-read assay sequenced DNA from cultured CD4+ T cells. Scientists extracted genomic DNA from CD4+ T cells grown in culture. TCRdb re-analysed the PCR reads in MiXCR, keeping a single row per CDR3 protein. The sample consists of roughly 2,800 distinct CDR3 sequences, 27% of them appearing once.

This TCR was sampled from a human donor in good health. J is TRBJ2-7 and V is TRBV12-1; the D call of TRBD1 is as the table states it, not checked on the DNA. TRBV12-1 is given as a pseudogene. Sequenced: CD4+ T cells from blood, cultured in vitro. In DNA, the CDR3 is TGTGCCAGCAGCCCGGGACAGGGGGACTACGAGCAGTACTTC. It codes for CASSPGQGDYEQYF.